A single sample is the source of the 21 T cell receptor beta chains below, sequenced in a study of cytomegalovirus exposure and HLA in healthy donors. With 60 Vbeta and 13 Jbeta primers, the PCR was carried out. This table comes from immunoSEQ multiplex PCR, and its TCRdb copy is limited to in-frame clones, with some not included. This sample yields about 120,000 clones, of which under 85% are seen a single time; under 7% belongs to the top ten. The material sequenced was PBMCs. The receptor set was obtained from a man between 18 and 35 years old in good health and CMV-seropositive.

CDR3 loop: CASSYQASGSSYEQYF. CDR3 nucleotides: TGTGCCAGCAGTTATCAGGCTAGCGGGAGCTCCTACGAGCAGTACTTC. The gene calls are TRBV6-5 and TRBJ2-7; 10 bases agree with TRBD2. With 3 bases clipped from V and 0 bases from J, the junction kept 5 bases outside the gene matches. Germline lookup yields CDR1 MNHEY and CDR2 SVGAGI. CDR3 size: 16 residues.

The chain links TRBV18 to TRBJ1-1; 9 bases agree with TRBD1. CDR3 length: 15 residues. The V gene's germline CDR1 is KGHSH and CDR2 LQKENI. After removal of 2 bases from V and 3 bases from J, the junction contained 4 bases not matched to a gene. The CDR3 region has the DNA TGTGCCAGCTCACCAGAGACAGGGGGTGACACTGAAGCTTTCTTT. It specifies CASSPETGGDTEAFF.

The chain uses TRBV19 and TRBJ2-1, with 7 bases identical to TRBD2. After removal of 9 bases from V and 4 bases from J, the junction contained 9 bases not matched to a gene. Looked up from germline, CDR1 is LNHDA and CDR2 is SQIVND (reference sequence). The CDR3 spans 14 residues. The CDR3 nucleotides are TGTGCCAGCAAGAGGGAGGGAGGGTACAATGAGCAGTTCTTC. Translation: CASKREGGYNEQFF.

This chain joins TRBV11-2 and TRBJ2-7; TRBD1 might be the D (6 bases). Germline CDR1 reads SGHAT; CDR2 reads FQNNGV. The V gene lost 5 bases and the J gene lost 2 bases, with 10 bases spanning the gap. This CDR3 is built from 13 residues. CDR3 nucleotides: TGTGCCAGCAGCATCACAGGGACCTACGAGCAGTACTTC. Residues: CASSITGTYEQYF.

J is TRBJ2-4 and V is TRBV28; maybe TRBD1 (6 bases). CDR3 length equals 16 residues. Trimming removed 5 bases from V and 0 bases from J, with 14 bases in between. Germline assignment: CDR1 MDHEN and CDR2 SYDVKM. CDR3 bases: TGTGCCAGCAGTATACGGGACACAGTAGCCAAAAACATTCAGTACTTC. Its translation: CASSIRDTVAKNIQYF.

The chain combines TRBV5-6 with TRBJ1-4, with a possible D match to TRBD1 (6 bases). Germline V gene data show CDR1 as SGHDT and CDR2 as YYEEEE. This CDR3 contains 15 residues. The V end was cut by 1 base, the J end by 5 bases, with 12 bases between. As DNA, the CDR3 is TGTGCCAGCAGCTTGCGGGGGGCTTTGAATGAAAAACTGTTTTTT. It encodes CASSLRGALNEKLFF.

This chain connects TRBV6-1 to TRBJ2-1; 11 bases align to TRBD2. Germline assignment: CDR1 MNHNS and CDR2 SASEGT. CDR3 size: 15 residues. With 7 bases clipped from V and 7 bases from J, the junction kept 9 bases outside the gene matches. CDR3 sequence (DNA): TGTGCCAGCATAGTCTTTAGCGGGGGGGCAAATGAGCAGTTCTTC. This codes for CASIVFSGGANEQFF.

The chain links TRBV19 to TRBJ2-7; tentatively, D is TRBD2 (5 bases). CDR1 and CDR2 from the germline V gene are LNHDA and SQIVND (reference sequence). The CDR3 has 13 amino acids. V lost 5 bases and J 2 bases, leaving 10 bases between the germline ends. CDR3 in amino acids: CASSPSGTYEQYF. CDR3 DNA: TGTGCCAGTAGTCCCTCCGGGACCTACGAGCAGTACTTC.

This clone was counted between two and nine times. The CDR3 nucleotides are TGTGCCAGCAGCTTAAATATGCGCGAGCAGTACTTC. This encodes CASSLNMREQYF. The V gene is TRBV7-2, the J gene TRBJ2-7; the D is unclear. The CDR3 is 12 amino acids. V gave up 2 bases and J gave up 6 bases, with 8 bases separating them. Germline V gene data show CDR1 as SGHTA and CDR2 as FQGNSA.

The genes are TRBV5-1 and TRBJ1-1; D may be TRBD1 (5 bases). V dropped 0 bases and J dropped 1 base, with 13 bases sitting between them. CDR3 length: 16 residues. CDR1 and CDR2 (germline): SGHRS, YFSETQ. The CDR3 sequence: CASSLDYSGQNTEAFF. CDR3 DNA sequence: TGCGCCAGCAGCTTGGACTACTCAGGGCAGAACACTGAAGCTTTCTTT.

This chain links TRBV4-1 with TRBJ1-4; D is undetermined. Deletions cut 0 bases from V and 7 bases from J, with 6 bases between. This CDR3 has 13 amino acids. Looked up from germline, CDR1 is MGHRA and CDR2 is YSYEKL. The CDR3 coding sequence is TGCGCCAGCAGCCAAGAGACGGGTGAAAAACTGTTTTTT. It specifies CASSQETGEKLFF.

V is TRBV6-1 and J is TRBJ1-1; weak D call: TRBD1 (5 bases). This CDR3 is 14 amino acids long. Trimming stripped 7 bases from V and 3 bases from J, with 15 bases between. In germline, CDR1 is MNHNS, CDR2 SASEGT. DNA of the CDR3: TGTGCCAGCACCCGTATACCGGGGGACACTGAAGCTTTCTTT. This gives the protein CASTRIPGDTEAFF.

The chain joins TRBV15 to TRBJ2-1; tentative D call: TRBD2 (5 bases). Per germline, CDR1 LNHNV and CDR2 YYDKDF (reference sequence). The length of the CDR3 is 17 residues. V lost 5 bases and J 4 bases, leaving 21 bases between the germline ends. In DNA form, the CDR3 reads TGTGCCACCAGCTCCCCCCCATCGGAGGCCCCTTACAATGAGCAGTTCTTC. This codes for CATSSPPSEAPYNEQFF. Supplemented by reference TRBV15 and TRBJ2-1, the full variable domain reads DAMVIQNPRYQVTQFGKPVTLSCSQTLNHNVMYWYQQKSSQAPKLLFHYYDKDFNNEADTPDNFQSRRPNTSFCFLDIRSPGLGDTAMYLCATSSPPSEAPYNEQFFGPGTRLTVL.

The chain joins TRBV7-6 to TRBJ2-2; D is possibly TRBD1 (6 bases). The length of the CDR3 is 16 residues. V lost 4 bases, J lost 2 bases, and 14 bases lay in between. Germline assignment: CDR1 SGHVS and CDR2 FNYEAQ. The CDR3 nucleotides are TGTGCCAGCAGCTCTTACAGGGATCTAAACACCGGGGAGCTGTTTTTT. As protein: CASSSYRDLNTGELFF.

This chain connects TRBV28 to TRBJ1-4; 9 positions match TRBD1. The CDR3 is 15 residues long. Trimming at V came to 3 bases and at J to 5 bases, leaving 4 bases not matched to a gene. From germline, CDR1 is MDHEN and CDR2 SYDVKM. In nucleotides, the CDR3 is TGTGCCAGCAGTTTCCGAGGGACAGGGAATGAAAAACTGTTTTTT. This encodes CASSFRGTGNEKLFF.

This chain uses TRBV9 with TRBJ1-3, with a possible D match to TRBD1 (5 bases). CDR3 length equals 16 residues. Trimming took 0 bases from V and 0 from J, leaving 10 bases between them. CDR1 and CDR2 from the germline V gene are SGDLS and YYNGEE. In DNA form, the CDR3 reads TGTGCCAGCAGCGTAGCCATACAGGACTCTGGAAACACCATATATTTT. Translated: CASSVAIQDSGNTIYF.

J is TRBJ2-1 and V is TRBV28; D possibly corresponds to TRBD2 (6 bases). The V end was cut by 4 bases, the J end by 0 bases, with 13 bases between. In germline, CDR1 is MDHEN, CDR2 SYDVKM. This CDR3 contains 16 residues. CDR3 sequence reads: CASSWLRGDSYNEQFF. CDR3 DNA sequence: TGTGCCAGCAGTTGGCTTCGCGGGGACTCCTACAATGAGCAGTTCTTC.

This chain connects TRBV19 to TRBJ2-7; tentative D call: TRBD2 (6 bases). The CDR3 length is 16 residues. V gave up 5 bases and J gave up 2 bases, with 19 bases separating them. CDR1 is LNHDA and CDR2 is SQIVND in the germline V gene (reference sequence). As DNA, the CDR3 is TGTGCCAGTAGTCCTACCCCCCGGGACTTAGCCTACGAGCAGTACTTC. It translates to CASSPTPRDLAYEQYF.

This clone was counted a few times. The chain recombines TRBV7-9 with TRBJ2-2, with TRBD1 matching 7 bases. Germline V lookup: CDR1 SEHNR, CDR2 FQNEAQ (reference sequence). The CDR3 contains 17 residues. Germline trimming cut 4 bases from V and 4 bases from J; bases unmatched to any gene: 12. The CDR3 sequence: CASSSVGTALSTGELFF. CDR3 nucleotide sequence: TGTGCCAGCAGCTCCGTAGGGACAGCGTTATCCACCGGGGAGCTGTTTTTT.

The gene calls are TRBV11-3 and TRBJ2-1, with TRBD2 matching 9 bases. This CDR3 contains 16 residues. J lost 6 bases, V lost 4 bases, and 10 bases had no gene match. The germline gives CDR1 SGHNT, CDR2 YENEEA. This CDR3 is CASSSTSSGIGNEQFF. The CDR3 coding sequence is TGTGCCAGCAGCTCCACCTCTAGCGGGATTGGCAATGAGCAGTTCTTC.

This clone was detected a few times. This sequence joins TRBV28 and TRBJ1-1, with TRBD1 as a possible D gene (6 bases). CDR1 is MDHEN, CDR2 SYDVKM, per germline. The CDR3 extends over 15 amino acids. Trimming took off 5 bases at V and 2 bases at J, with 15 bases between the two ends. CDR3 loop: CASSTGKSGNTEAFF. The CDR3 nucleotides are TGTGCCAGCAGTACAGGGAAGTCAGGCAACACTGAAGCTTTCTTT.